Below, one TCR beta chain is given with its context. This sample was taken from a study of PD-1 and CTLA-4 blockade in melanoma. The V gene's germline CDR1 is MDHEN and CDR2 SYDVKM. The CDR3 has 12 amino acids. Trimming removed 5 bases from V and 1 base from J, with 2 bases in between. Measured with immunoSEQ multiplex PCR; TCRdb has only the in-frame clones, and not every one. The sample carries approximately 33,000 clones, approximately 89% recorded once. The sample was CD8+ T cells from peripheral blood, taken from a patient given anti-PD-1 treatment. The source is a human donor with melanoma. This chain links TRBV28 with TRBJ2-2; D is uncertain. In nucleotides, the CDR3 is TGTGCCAGCAGTCGGAACACCGGGGAGCTGTTTTTT. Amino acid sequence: CASSRNTGELFF.